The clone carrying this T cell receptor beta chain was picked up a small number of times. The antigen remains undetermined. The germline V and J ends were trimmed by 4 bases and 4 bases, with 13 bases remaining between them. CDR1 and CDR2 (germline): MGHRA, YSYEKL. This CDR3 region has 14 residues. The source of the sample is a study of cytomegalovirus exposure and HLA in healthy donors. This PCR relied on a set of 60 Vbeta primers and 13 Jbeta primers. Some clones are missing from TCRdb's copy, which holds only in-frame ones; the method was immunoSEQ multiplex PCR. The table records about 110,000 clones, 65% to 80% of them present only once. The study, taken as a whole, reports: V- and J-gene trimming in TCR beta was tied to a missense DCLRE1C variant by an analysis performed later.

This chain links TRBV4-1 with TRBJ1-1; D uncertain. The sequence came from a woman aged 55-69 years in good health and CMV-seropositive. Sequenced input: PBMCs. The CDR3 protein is CASSPTNPGTEAFF. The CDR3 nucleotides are TGCGCCAGCAGCCCAACAAACCCAGGCACTGAAGCTTTCTTT.